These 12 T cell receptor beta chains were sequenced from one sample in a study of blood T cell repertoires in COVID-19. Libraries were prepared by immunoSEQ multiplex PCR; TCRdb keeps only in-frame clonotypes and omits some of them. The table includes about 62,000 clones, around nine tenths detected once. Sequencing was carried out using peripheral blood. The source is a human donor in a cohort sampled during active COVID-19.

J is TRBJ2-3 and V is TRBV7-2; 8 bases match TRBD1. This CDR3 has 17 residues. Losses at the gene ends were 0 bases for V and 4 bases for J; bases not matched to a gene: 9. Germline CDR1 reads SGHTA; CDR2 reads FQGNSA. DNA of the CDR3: TGTGCCAGCAGCTTAGCCCCGGGACAGGAAGGTCCAGATACGCAGTATTTT. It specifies CASSLAPGQEGPDTQYF.

The CDR3 coding sequence is TGTGCCAGCTCACTTAGACAGGCCGGCACGGTCCACGAGCAGTACTTC. The encoded protein is CASSLRQAGTVHEQYF. The chain combines TRBV18 with TRBJ2-7; a weak D match, TRBD1 (6 bases). In germline, CDR1 is KGHSH, CDR2 LQKENI. This CDR3 region has 16 residues. V shed 4 bases and J shed 5 bases, with 21 bases lying between them.

In nucleotides, the CDR3 is TGTGCCAGCAGCTTCCTCGAGGGGGCGCAGGATGAAGCTTTCTTT. Translation gives CASSFLEGAQDEAFF. The chain couples TRBV13 to TRBJ1-1; the match to TRBD1 covers 7 bases. This CDR3 comprises 15 residues. Germline CDR1 PRHDT, CDR2 FYEKMQ (reference sequence). V shed 3 bases, J shed 7 bases, and the junction held 11 bases outside the gene matches.

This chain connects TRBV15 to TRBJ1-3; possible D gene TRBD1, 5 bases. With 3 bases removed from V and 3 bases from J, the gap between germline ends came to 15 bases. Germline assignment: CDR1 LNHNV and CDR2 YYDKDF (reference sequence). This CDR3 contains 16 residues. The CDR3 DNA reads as TGTGCCACCAGCAGCTGGACATGGGCGGTTGGAAACACCATATATTTT. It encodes CATSSWTWAVGNTIYF.

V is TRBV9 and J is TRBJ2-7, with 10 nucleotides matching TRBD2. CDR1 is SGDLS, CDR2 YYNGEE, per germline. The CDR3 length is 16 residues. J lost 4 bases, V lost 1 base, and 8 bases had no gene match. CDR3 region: CASSVPASGRVYEQYF. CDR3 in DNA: TGTGCCAGCAGCGTACCGGCTAGCGGGAGAGTTTACGAGCAGTACTTC.

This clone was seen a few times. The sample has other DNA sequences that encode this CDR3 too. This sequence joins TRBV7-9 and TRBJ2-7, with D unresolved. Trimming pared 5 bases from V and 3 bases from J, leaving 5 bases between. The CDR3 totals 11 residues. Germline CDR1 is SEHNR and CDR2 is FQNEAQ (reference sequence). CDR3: CASSPSYEQYF. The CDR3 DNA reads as TGTGCCAGCAGCCCCAGCTACGAGCAGTACTTC.

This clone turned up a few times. The CDR3 here is CASSLTSSGDYEQYF. CDR3 in DNA: TGTGCCAGCAGCCTGACTTCTAGCGGGGACTACGAGCAGTACTTC. This sequence joins TRBV6-5 and TRBJ2-7; TRBD2 agrees at 9 bases. This CDR3 comprises 15 residues. The germline CDR1 and CDR2 sequences are MNHEY and SVGAGI. Trimming at V came to 6 bases and at J to 3 bases, leaving 9 bases not matched to a gene.

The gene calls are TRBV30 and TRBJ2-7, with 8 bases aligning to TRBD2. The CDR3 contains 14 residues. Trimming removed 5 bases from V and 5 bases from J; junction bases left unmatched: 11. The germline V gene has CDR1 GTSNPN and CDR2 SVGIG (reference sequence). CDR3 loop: CAWAVGGTSHEQYF. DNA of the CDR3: TGTGCCTGGGCCGTGGGCGGGACTAGTCACGAGCAGTACTTC.

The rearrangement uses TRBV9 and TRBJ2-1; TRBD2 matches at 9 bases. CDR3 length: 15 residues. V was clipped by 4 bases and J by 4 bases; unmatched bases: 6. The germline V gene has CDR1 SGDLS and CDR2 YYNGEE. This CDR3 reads CASSTLAGSYNEQFF. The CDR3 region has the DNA TGTGCCAGCAGCACCCTAGCGGGGAGTTACAATGAGCAGTTCTTC.

CDR3 protein: CASSQDLGVPPLHF. In DNA, the CDR3 is TGTGCCAGCAGCCAAGACCTCGGGGTTCCACCCCTCCACTTT. The V and J genes are TRBV14 and TRBJ1-6; D is undetermined. V lost 0 bases and J lost 11, with 11 bases in between. CDR1 is SGHDN and CDR2 is FVKESK in the germline V gene. The CDR3 totals 14 residues.

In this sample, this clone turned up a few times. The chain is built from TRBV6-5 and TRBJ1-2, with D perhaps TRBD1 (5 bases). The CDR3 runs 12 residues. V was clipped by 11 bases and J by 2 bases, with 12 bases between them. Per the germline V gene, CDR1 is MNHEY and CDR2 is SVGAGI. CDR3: CALRDRNYGYTF. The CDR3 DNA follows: TGTGCCCTCAGAGACAGAAACTATGGCTACACCTTC.

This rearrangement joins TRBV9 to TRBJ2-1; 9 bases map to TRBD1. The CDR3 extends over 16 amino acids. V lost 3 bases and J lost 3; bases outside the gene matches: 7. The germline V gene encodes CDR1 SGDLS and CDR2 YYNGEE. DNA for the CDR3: TGTGCCAGCAGCGCTACTGGACAGGGGAACTACAATGAGCAGTTCTTC. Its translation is CASSATGQGNYNEQFF.